Given below is one T cell receptor beta chain in context. At the DNA level, this CDR3 is encoded by other sequences in the same sample as well. The authors divided CD4+ cells into CD45RA+ naive and CD45RA-negative memory subsets. This record comes from a study of shared clonotypes between healthy human individuals. Study information: A couple of women and three men aged 18 to 49 served as donors.

The assay used deep level. Profiling relied on immunoSEQ multiplex PCR, and the TCRdb table lists in-frame clones only, not all of them. The table lists 2 million to 2.5 million clones, more than 90% of them singletons, with roughly 0.13% in the top ten. Germline-derived CDR1 and CDR2 are SQVTM and ANQGSEA. The junction had 0 bases not matched to a gene; V was cut back by 4 bases and J by 5 bases. The CDR3 length is 11 residues. This clonotype was obtained from a man aged 18 to 30 in good health. The chain employs TRBV29-1 and TRBJ2-5; TRBD1 matches at 8 bases. Sequenced material: naive CD4+ T cells sorted from blood. Regarding subset: CD45RA+ positively selected. CDR3 sequence reads: CSVGQGETQYF. CDR3 coding DNA: TGCAGCGTTGGACAGGGGGAGACCCAGTACTTC.